Sequencing of this T cell receptor (beta chain) was carried out in a study of T cell responses to AZD1222 COVID-19 vaccine. Study-wide findings and caveats: Dominant at 160-218 and 743-854, vaccine-associated CD4 TCRs also spanned spike. Only six or seven AZD1222 recipients tested seropositive at baseline. White British ancestry dominated among donors, who included more females, and clonal diversity was possibly underestimated.

In its sample, this clone was seen a few times. Its specificity is unknown. The protocol was immunoSEQ multiplex PCR, while the TCRdb copy is restricted to in-frame clones and leaves out a portion. The profile shows 130,000 to 150,000 clones, more than 70% of them singletons. V dropped 7 bases and J dropped 3 bases, with 18 bases sitting between them. Germline V gene lookup returns CDR1 MNHEY and CDR2 SVGAGI. CDR3 length: 15 residues. The analysis combined second doses at about 4 or about 12 weeks. The chain couples TRBV6-5 to TRBJ1-1; no clear D gene. The source was peripheral blood, collected 28 days after the second AZD1222 dose. The receptor's source is an adult who received the AZD1222 COVID-19 vaccine. In DNA, the CDR3 is TGTGCCAGCAAATACACGGAGGGAACGTACACTGAAGCTTTCTTT. The encoded protein is CASKYTEGTYTEAFF.